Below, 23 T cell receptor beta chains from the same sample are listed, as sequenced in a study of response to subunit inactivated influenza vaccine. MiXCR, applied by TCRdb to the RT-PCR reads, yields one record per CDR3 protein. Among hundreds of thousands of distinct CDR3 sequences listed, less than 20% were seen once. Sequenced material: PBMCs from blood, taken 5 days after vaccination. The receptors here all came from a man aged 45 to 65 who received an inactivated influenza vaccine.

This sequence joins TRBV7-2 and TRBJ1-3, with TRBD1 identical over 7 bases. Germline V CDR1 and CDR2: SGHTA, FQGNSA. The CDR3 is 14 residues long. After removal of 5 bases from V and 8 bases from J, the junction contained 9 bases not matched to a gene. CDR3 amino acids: CASSPDRLADTIYF. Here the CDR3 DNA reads TGTGCCAGCAGCCCGGACAGGCTAGCGGACACCATATATTTT.

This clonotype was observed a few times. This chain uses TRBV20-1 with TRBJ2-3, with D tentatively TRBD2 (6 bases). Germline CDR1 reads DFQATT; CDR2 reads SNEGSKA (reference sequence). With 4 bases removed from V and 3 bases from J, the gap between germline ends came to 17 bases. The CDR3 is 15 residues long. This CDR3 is CSATDPGEVTDTQYF. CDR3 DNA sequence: TGCAGTGCTACCGACCCGGGGGAGGTGACAGATACGCAGTATTTT.

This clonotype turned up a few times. The CDR3 DNA is TGCGCCAGCAGTGGACAAGACACTGAAGCTTTCTTT. Encoded protein: CASSGQDTEAFF. This rearrangement joins TRBV10-1 to TRBJ1-1; D gene unclear. From germline, CDR1 is WNHNN and CDR2 SYGVQD (reference sequence). V gave up 4 bases and J gave up 3 bases, with 6 bases separating them. CDR3 length: 12 amino acids.

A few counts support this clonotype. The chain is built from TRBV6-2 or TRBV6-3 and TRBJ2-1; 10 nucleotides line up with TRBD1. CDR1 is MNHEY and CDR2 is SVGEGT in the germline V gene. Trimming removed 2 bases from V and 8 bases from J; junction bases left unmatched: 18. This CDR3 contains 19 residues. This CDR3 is CASSYLRDRGRERRHEQFF. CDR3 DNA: TGTGCCAGCAGTTACCTAAGGGACAGGGGACGGGAGCGGAGGCATGAGCAGTTCTTC.

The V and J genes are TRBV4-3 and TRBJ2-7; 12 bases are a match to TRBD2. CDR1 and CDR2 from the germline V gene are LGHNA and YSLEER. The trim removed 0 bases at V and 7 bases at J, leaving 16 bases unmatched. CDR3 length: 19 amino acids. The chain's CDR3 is CASSQEPLLAGGPLREQYF. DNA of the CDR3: TGCGCCAGCAGCCAAGAGCCTCTCCTAGCGGGAGGGCCCTTAAGGGAGCAGTACTTC.

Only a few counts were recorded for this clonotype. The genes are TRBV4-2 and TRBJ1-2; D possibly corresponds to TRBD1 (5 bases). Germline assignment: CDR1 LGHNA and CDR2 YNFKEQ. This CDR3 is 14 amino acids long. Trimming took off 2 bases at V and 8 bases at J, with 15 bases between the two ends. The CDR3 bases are TGTGCCAGCAGCCAACGAGACAGTGCCGACGGCTACACCTTC. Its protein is CASSQRDSADGYTF.

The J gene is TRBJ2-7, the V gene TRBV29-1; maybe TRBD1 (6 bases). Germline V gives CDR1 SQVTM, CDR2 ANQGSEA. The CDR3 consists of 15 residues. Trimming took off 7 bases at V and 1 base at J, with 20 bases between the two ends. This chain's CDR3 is CSALTVRDKSYEQYF. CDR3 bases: TGCAGCGCACTTACCGTCCGGGACAAATCCTACGAGCAGTACTTC.

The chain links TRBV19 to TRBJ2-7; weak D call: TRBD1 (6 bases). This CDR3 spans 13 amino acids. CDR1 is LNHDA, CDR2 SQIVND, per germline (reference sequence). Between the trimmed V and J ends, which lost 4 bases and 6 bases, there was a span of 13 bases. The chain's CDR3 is CASSTQGWGEQYF. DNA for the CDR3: TGTGCCAGTAGTACACAGGGTTGGGGCGAGCAGTACTTC.

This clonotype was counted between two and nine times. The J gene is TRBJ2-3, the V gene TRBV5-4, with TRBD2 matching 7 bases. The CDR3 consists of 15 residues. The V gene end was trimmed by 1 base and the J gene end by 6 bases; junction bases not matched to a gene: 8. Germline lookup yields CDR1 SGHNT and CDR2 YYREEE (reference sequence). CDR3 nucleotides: TGTGCCAGCAGCTTGCGCGGGAGAGGAGGGGATACGCAGTATTTT. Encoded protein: CASSLRGRGGDTQYF. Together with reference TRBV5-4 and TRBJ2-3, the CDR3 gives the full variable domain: ETGVTQSPTHLIKTRGQQVTLRCSSQSGHNTVSWYQQALGQGPQFIFQYYREEENGRGNFPPRFSGLQFPNYSSELNVNALELDDSALYLCASSLRGRGGDTQYFGPGTRLTVL.

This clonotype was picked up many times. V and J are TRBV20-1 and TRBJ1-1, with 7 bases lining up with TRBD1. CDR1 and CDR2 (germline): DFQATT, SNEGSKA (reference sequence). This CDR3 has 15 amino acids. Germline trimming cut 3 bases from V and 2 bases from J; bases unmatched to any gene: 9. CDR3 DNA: TGCAGTGCTAGGCTGGGGGGGACAGCTAACACTGAAGCTTTCTTT. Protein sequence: CSARLGGTANTEAFF.

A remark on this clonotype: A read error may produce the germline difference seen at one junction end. The CDR3 DNA reads TGTGCCAGCAGCCAGGCCGGGACGCCTCAGCACTTC. It is translated as CASSQAGTPQHF. The genes are TRBV6-1 and TRBJ2-4; D might be TRBD1 or TRBD2, each matching 5 bases. The germline CDR1 and CDR2 sequences are MNHNS and SASEGT. The CDR3 spans 12 residues.

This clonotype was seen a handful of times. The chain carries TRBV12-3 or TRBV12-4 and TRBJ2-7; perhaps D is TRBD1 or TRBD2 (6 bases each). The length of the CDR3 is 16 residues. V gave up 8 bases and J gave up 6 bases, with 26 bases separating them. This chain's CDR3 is CASSPSGAARRGEQYF. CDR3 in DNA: TGTGCCAGCTCCCCGTCAGGGGCAGCGAGGCGGGGCGAGCAGTACTTC.

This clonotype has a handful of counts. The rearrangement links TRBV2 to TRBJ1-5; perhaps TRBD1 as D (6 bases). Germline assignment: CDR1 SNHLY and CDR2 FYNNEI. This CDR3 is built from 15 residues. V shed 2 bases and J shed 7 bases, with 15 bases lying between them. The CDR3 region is CASSERYRGEQPQHF. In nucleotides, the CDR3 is TGTGCCAGCAGTGAAAGGTATAGGGGGGAGCAGCCCCAGCATTTT. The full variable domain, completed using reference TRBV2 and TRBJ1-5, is EPEVTQTPSHQVTQMGQEVILRCVPISNHLYFYWYRQILGQKVEFLVSFYNNEISEKSEIFDDQFSVERPDGSNFTLKIRSTKLEDSAMYFCASSERYRGEQPQHFGDGTRLSIL.

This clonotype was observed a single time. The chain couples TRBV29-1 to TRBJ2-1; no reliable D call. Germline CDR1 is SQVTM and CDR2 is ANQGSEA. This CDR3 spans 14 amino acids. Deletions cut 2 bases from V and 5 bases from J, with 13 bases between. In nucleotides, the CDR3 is TGCAGCGTTGAACTTAGAACTTCAAACAATGAGCAGTTCTTC. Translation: CSVELRTSNNEQFF.

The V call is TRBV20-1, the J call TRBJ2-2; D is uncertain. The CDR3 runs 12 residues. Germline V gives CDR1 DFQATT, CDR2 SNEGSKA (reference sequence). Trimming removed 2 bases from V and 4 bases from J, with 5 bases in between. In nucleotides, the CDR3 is TGCAGTGCTAGAAGGAGCACCGGGGAGCTGTTTTTT. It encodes CSARRSTGELFF.

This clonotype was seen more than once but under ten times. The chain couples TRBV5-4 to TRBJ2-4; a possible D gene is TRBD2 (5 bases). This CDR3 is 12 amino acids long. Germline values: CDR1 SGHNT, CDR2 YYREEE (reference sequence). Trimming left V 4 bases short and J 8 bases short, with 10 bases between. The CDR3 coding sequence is TGTGCCAGCAGCGCCGGGAAAGACATTCAGTACTTC. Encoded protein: CASSAGKDIQYF.

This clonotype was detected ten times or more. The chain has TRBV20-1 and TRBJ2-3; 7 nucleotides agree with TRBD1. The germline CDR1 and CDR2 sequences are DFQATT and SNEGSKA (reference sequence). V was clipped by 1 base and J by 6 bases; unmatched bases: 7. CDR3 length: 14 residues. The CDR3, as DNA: TGCAGTGCTAGAGGGGTGAGGGGGCCCGATACGCAGTATTTT. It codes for CSARGVRGPDTQYF.

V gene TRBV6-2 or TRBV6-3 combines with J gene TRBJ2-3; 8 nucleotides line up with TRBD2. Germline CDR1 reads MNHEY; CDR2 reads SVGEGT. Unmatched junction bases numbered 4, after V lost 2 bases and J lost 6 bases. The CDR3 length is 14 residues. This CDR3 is CASSYGTSLDTQYF. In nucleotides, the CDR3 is TGTGCCAGCAGTTACGGGACTAGTTTGGATACGCAGTATTTT.

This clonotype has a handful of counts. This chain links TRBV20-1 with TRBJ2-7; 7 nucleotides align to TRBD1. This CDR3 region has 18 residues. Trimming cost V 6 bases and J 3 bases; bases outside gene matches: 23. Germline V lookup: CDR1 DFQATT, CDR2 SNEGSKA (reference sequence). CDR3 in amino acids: CSANRINNRDSTFYEQYF. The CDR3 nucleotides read TGCAGTGCAAACCGAATCAATAACCGGGACAGCACTTTCTACGAGCAGTACTTC.

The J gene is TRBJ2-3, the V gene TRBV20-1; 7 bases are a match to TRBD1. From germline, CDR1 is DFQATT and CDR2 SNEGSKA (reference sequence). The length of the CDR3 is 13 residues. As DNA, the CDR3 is TGCAGACCAAAGGGGACAGAACTAGATACGCAGTATTTT. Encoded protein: CRPKGTELDTQYF.

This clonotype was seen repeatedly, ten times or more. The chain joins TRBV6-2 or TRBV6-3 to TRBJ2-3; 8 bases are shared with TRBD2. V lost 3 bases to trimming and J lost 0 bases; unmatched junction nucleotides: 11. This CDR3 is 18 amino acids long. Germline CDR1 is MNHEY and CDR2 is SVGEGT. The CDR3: CASSYSSGGATSTDTQYF. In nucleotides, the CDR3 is TGTGCCAGCAGTTATTCCAGCGGGGGAGCCACTAGCACAGATACGCAGTATTTT.

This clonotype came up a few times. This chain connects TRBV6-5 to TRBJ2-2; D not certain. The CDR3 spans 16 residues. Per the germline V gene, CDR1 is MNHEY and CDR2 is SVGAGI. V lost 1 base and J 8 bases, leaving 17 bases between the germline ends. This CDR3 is CASSYYLRPGEGELFF. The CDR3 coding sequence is TGTGCCAGCAGTTACTACCTCCGACCTGGGGAAGGGGAGCTGTTTTTT.

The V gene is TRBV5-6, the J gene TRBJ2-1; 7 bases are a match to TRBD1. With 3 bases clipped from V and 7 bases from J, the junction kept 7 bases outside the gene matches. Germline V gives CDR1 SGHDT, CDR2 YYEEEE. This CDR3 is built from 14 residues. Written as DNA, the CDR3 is TGTGCCAGCAGCTGGTGGGGACAGACAAATGAGCAGTTCTTC. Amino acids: CASSWWGQTNEQFF.